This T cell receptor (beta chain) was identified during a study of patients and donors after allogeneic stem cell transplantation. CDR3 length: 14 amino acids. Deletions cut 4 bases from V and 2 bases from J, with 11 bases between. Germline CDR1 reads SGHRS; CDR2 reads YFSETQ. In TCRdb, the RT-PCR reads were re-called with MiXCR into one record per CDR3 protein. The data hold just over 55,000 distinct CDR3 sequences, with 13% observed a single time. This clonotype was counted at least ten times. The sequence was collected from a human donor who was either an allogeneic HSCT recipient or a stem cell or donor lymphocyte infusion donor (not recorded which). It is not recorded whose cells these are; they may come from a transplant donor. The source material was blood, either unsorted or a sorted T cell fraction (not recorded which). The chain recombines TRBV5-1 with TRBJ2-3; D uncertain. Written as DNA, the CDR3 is TGCGCCAGCAGCACCGACTGGGCCACAGATACGCAGTATTTT. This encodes CASSTDWATDTQYF. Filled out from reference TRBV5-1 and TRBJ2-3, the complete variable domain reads KAGVTQTPRYLIKTRGQQVTLSCSPISGHRSVSWYQQTPGQGLQFLFEYFSETQRNKGNFPGRFSGRQFSNSRSEMNVSTLELGDSALYLCASSTDWATDTQYFGPGTRLTVL.